This T cell receptor (beta chain) was documented in a study of blood T cell repertoires in COVID-19. On the study more broadly: Sites across the United States, Italy and Spain contributed samples from acute and convalescent COVID-19. T cells, B-cell-depleted T cells, or PBMCs supplied cDNA or gDNA.

The V segment lost 6 bases and the J segment 0 bases; nucleotides outside the gene matches: 15. The CDR3 is 19 residues long. CDR1 SGHNT and CDR2 YENEEA come from the germline V gene. Generated by immunoSEQ multiplex PCR, the TCRdb table keeps only in-frame clones and is missing some. Of under 30,000 clones listed, about 92% are singletons. Sequencing was carried out using peripheral blood. The chain is built from TRBV11-3 and TRBJ1-5; 9 bases map to TRBD1. This clonotype was obtained from a man in his forties or fifties with active COVID-19. CDR3 residues: CASSIGPGQGGCSNQPQHF. The CDR3 DNA sequence: TGTGCCAGCAGTATAGGGCCGGGACAGGGAGGGTGTAGCAATCAGCCCCAGCATTTT. The whole variable domain, filled in from reference TRBV11-3 and TRBJ1-5, reads EAGVVQSPRYKIIEKKQPVAFWCNPISGHNTLYWYLQNLGQGPELLIRYENEEAVDDSQLPKDRFSAERLKGVDSTLKIQPAELGDSAVYLCASSIGPGQGGCSNQPQHFGDGTRLSIL.